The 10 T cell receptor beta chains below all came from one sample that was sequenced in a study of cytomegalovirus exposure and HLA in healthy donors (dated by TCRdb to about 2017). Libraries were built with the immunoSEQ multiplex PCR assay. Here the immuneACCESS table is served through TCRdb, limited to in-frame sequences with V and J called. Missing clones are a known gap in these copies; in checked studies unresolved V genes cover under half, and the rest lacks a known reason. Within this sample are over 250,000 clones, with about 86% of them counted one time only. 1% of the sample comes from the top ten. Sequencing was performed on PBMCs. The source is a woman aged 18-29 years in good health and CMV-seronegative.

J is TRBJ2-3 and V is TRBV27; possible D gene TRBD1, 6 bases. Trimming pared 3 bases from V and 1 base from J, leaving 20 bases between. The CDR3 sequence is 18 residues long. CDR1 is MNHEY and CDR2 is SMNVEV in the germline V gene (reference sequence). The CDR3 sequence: CASSFRVLGGTRTDTQYF. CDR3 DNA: TGTGCCAGCAGTTTCAGAGTCCTTGGGGGCACACGCACAGATACGCAGTATTTT.

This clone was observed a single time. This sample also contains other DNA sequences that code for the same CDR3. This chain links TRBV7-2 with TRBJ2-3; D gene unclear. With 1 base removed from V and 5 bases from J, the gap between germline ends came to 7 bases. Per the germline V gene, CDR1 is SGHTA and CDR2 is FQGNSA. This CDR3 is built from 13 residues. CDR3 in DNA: TGTGCCAGCAGCTTAGGGAGAGGAGATACGCAGTATTTT. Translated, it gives CASSLGRGDTQYF.

The CDR3 loop is CAISVPGGYEQYF. The DNA for the CDR3 is TGTGCCATCAGTGTGCCGGGAGGGTACGAGCAGTACTTC. V and J are TRBV10-3 and TRBJ2-7; 8 bases are a match to TRBD2. Losses at the gene ends were 4 bases for V and 4 bases for J; bases not matched to a gene: 3. The CDR3 covers 13 residues. Germline V lookup: CDR1 ENHRY, CDR2 SYGVKD.

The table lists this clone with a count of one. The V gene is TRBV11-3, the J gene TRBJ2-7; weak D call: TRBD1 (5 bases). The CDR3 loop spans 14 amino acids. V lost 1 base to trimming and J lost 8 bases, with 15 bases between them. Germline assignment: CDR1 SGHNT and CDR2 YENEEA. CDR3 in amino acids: CASSLGGAPDKQYF. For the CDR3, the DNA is TGTGCCAGCAGCTTAGGTGGTGCTCCGGACAAGCAGTACTTC.

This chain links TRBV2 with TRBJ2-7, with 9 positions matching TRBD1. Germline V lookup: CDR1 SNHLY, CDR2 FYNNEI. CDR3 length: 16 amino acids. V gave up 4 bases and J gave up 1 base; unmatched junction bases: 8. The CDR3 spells CASSVPRDRDSYEQYF. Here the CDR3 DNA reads TGTGCCAGCAGTGTCCCCCGGGACAGGGATTCCTACGAGCAGTACTTC.

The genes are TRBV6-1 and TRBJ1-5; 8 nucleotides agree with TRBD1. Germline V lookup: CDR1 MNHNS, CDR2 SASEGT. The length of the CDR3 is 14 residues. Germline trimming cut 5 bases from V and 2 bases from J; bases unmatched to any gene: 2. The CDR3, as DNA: TGTGCCAGCAGTCTGGACAGGGGCAATCAGCCCCAGCATTTT. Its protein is CASSLDRGNQPQHF.

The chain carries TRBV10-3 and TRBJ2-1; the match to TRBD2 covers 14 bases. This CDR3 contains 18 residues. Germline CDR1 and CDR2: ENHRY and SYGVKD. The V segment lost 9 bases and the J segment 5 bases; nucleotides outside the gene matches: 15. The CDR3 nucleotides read TGTGCCATAGGGACTAGCGGGAGCAAACCCTCCCTCGACAATGAGCAGTTCTTC. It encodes CAIGTSGSKPSLDNEQFF.

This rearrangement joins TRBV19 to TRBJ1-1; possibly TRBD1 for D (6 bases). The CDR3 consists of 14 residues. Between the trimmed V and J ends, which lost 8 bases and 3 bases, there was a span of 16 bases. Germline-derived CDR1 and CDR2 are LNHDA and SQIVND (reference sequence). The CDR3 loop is CASGRGAFDTEAFF. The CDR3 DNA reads TGTGCCAGTGGGCGGGGGGCGTTCGACACTGAAGCTTTCTTT.

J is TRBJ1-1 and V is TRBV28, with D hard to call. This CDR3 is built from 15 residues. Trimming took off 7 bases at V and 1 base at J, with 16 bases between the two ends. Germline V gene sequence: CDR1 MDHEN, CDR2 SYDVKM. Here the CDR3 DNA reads TGTGCCAGCAACCAGGAAACCCCAAGGAACACTGAAGCTTTCTTT. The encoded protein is CASNQETPRNTEAFF.

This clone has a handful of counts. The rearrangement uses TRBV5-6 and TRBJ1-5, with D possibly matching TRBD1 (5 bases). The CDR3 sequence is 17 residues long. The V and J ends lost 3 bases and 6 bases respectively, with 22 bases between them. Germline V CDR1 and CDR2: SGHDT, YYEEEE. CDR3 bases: TGTGCCAGCAGCTACCGGGTAGGGGAAGGCCGATTTCAGCCCCAGCATTTT. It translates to CASSYRVGEGRFQPQHF.